This T cell receptor (beta chain) was sequenced in a study of T-cell memory formation after mild COVID-19. Study observations and caveats: Later expanders leaned CD4+, whereas day 15 to 85 contracting clones were balanced CD4/CD8.

CDR3 length equals 12 residues. V was shortened by 1 base and J by 8 bases, with 7 bases between the two germline ends. In germline, CDR1 is KGHDR, CDR2 SFDVKD. This clonotype was counted only a few times. Its matching antigen is unknown. The authors produced TCR alpha and TCR beta cDNA libraries with sample barcodes and UMIs by 5'RACE using constant-segment primers. TCRdb re-analysed the 5' RACE reads in MiXCR, keeping a single row per CDR3 protein. The data contain around 510,000 distinct CDR3 sequences, 20% to 25% of them singletons. The TCR comes from an adult woman who had mild COVID-19 (a few samples of this study predate the infection). Cell type and time point are not known. The sequenced material came from PBMCs or a T cell subset sorted from them (not recorded which). The J gene is TRBJ1-2, the V gene TRBV24-1, with D unclear. The CDR3 DNA sequence: TGTGCCACCAGTGATTTCCGGACGGGCTACACCTTC. Protein sequence: CATSDFRTGYTF.